This T cell receptor beta chain was documented in a study of T-cell reconstitution after alpha-beta-depleted transplantation in children. Unique molecular identifiers were incorporated during preparation of the TCRbeta library. From the PCR reads, TCRdb called clonotypes with MiXCR, one entry per CDR3 protein. This sample yields hundreds of thousands of distinct CDR3 sequences, of which about a sixth are seen a single time; 2.5% to 3.5% belongs to the top ten. At least ten counts were recorded for this clonotype. The CDR3 loop spans 15 amino acids. Germline V gene data show CDR1 as LNHNV and CDR2 as YYDKDF (reference sequence). With V trimmed by 0 bases and J by 7 bases, 9 bases remained unmatched.

This receptor was identified in a human donor who donated a stem cell graft to a child with acute lymphoblastic leukemia. The rearrangement uses TRBV15 and TRBJ2-7, with 7 bases lining up with TRBD1. Source: PBMCs from the stem cell graft donor, taken from the stem cell graft. The DNA of the CDR3 is TGTGCCACCAGCAGAGACAGGGGGTACTCTAGGGAGCAGTACTTC. Amino acid sequence: CATSRDRGYSREQYF.